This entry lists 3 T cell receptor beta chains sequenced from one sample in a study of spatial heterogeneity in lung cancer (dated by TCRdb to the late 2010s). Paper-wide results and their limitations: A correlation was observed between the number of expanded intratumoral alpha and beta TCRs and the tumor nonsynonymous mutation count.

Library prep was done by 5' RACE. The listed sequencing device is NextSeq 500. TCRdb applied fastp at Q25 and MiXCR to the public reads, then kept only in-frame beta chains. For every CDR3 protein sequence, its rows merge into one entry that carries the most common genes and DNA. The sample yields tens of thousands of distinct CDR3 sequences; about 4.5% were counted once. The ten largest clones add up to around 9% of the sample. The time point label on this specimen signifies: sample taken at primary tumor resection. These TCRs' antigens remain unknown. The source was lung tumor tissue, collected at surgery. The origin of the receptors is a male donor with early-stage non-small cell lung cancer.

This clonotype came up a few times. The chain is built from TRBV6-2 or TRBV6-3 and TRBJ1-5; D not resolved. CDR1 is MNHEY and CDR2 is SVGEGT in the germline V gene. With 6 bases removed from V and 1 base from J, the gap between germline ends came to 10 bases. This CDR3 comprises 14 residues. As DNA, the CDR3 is TGTGCCAGCAGGAAAGAGGGAAGCAATCAGCCCCAGCATTTT. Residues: CASRKEGSNQPQHF.

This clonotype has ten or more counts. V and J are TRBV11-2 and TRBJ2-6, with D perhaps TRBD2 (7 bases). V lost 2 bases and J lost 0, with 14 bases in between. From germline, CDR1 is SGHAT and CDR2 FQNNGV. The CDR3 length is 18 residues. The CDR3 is CASSLTGGTSSGANVLTF. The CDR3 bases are TGTGCCAGCAGCTTAACCGGGGGGACATCCTCTGGGGCCAACGTCCTGACTTTC.

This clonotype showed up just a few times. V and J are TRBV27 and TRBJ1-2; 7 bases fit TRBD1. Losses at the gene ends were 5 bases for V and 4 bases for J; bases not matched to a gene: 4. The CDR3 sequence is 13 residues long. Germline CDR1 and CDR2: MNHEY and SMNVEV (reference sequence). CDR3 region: CASSRGRPYGYTF. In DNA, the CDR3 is TGTGCCAGCAGTAGGGGGCGCCCCTATGGCTACACCTTC.